This T cell receptor (beta chain) was recorded in a study of cytomegalovirus exposure and HLA in healthy donors. Findings of the study overall: Rarity characterized most TCR sequences, yet some public TCRs appeared in many donors. Researchers counted around 180 TCR beta chains as cytomegalovirus-associated. It was only CMV serostatus that was available as immune exposure information.

The CDR3 length is 15 residues. Germline V CDR1 and CDR2: SGHTA, FQGTGA. J was trimmed by 6 bases and V by 4 bases; bases with no gene match: 9. Concerning this clone: Its antigen is currently unknown.

With 60 Vbeta and 13 Jbeta primers, the PCR was carried out. TCRdb's copy holds only in-frame clones and misses some; the assay was immunoSEQ multiplex PCR. The sample records about 140,000 clones, less than 85% being singletons. The source material was PBMCs. The sequence was collected from a man aged 40-55 years in good health and CMV-seronegative. The chain uses TRBV7-3 and TRBJ2-3; 8 bases agree with TRBD1. For the CDR3, the DNA is TGTGCCAGCAGCTCCGGACAGGGCCCCTGGGATACGCAGTATTTT. It codes for CASSSGQGPWDTQYF. The variable domain in full, completed from reference TRBV7-3 and TRBJ2-3, reads GAGVSQTPSNKVTEKGKYVELRCDPISGHTALYWYRQSLGQGPEFLIYFQGTGAADDSGLPNDRFFAVRPEGSVSTLKIQRTERGDSAVYLCASSSGQGPWDTQYFGPGTRLTVL.